This TCR beta chain is drawn from a study of Tregs in tolerant kidney transplant recipients. Study outcomes and limitations: Few patients were studied, so findings need validation in larger groups. Nucleotide sequences could not be compared across some patients' samples due to primer changes. In tolerant patients, donor-specific Tregs outgrew total Tregs, suggesting antigen-driven expansion.

The CDR3 length is 15 residues. V trimming: 5 bases; J trimming: 0 bases; junction bases outside the gene matches: 5. CDR1 is SGHRS and CDR2 is YFSETQ in the germline V gene. TCRdb's copy holds only in-frame clones and misses some; the assay was immunoSEQ multiplex PCR. The specimen's table records roughly 15,000 clones. Notes on this clone: Its antigen is not known. The CDR3 goes on 3 residues after the read ends, and that part is filled in from the germline J gene. The same CDR3 is also encoded by other DNA sequences in this sample.

Mixed chimerism was transient after nonmyeloablative marrow transplants from related graft donors. Unstimulated regulatory T cells (CD4+CD25+CD127-), CD4+CD25- non-regulatory cells, CD4 and CD8 cells were FACS-sorted from thawed PBMCs. The chain couples TRBV5-1 to TRBJ1-3, with 7 positions matching TRBD1. This TCR was recovered from a human patient who received a combined kidney and bone marrow transplant. The T cells may partly be graft donor cells. Specimen: CD8+ T cells from blood (PBMCs), collected 6 months after the transplant. The CDR3 loop is CASSLTGASGNTIYF. The DNA read from the CDR3 is TGCGCCAGCAGTTTAACAGGGGCCTCTGGAAACACC.